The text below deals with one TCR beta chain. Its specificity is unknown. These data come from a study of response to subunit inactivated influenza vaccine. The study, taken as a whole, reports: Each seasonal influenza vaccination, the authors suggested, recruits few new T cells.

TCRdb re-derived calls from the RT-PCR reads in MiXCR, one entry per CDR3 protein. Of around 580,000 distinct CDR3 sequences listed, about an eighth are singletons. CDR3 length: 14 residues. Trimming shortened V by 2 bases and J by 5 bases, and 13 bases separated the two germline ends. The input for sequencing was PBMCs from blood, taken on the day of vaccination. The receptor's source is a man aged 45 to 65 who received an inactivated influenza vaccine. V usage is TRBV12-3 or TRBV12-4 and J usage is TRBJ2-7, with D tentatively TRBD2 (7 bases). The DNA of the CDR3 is TGTGCCAGCAGTTTATCGGGGGGCGCGGACGAGCAGTACTTC. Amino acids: CASSLSGGADEQYF.